The 27 T cell receptor beta chains given below trace back to one sample, sequenced in a study of T cells in Graves' hyperthyroidism and ophthalmopathy. RNA transcripts provided the source from which TCR beta CDR3 regions were amplified. The TCR CDR3 first-round RT-PCR relied on the HTBI primer set. TCRdb processed the multiplex PCR reads anew with MiXCR; each CDR3 protein has one entry. The sample has a few hundred thousand distinct CDR3 sequences, 15% to 19% seen once; the top ten hold roughly 7.3%. Sequenced sample: blood. These receptors all stem from a woman under 40 with Graves' hyperthyroidism.

The rearrangement links TRBV27 to TRBJ2-7; D remains ambiguous. Germline V gene data show CDR1 as MNHEY and CDR2 as SMNVEV (reference sequence). Trimming left V 2 bases short and J 5 bases short, with 13 bases between. The CDR3 contains 14 residues. This CDR3 is CASSLVGILHEQYF. The CDR3 bases are TGTGCCAGCAGTTTAGTGGGGATTCTCCACGAGCAGTACTTC.

This clonotype was observed many times. The chain recombines TRBV20-1 with TRBJ2-7; 11 positions agree with TRBD2. CDR3 size: 17 residues. CDR1 is DFQATT and CDR2 is SNEGSKA in the germline V gene (reference sequence). Unmatched junction bases numbered 7, after V lost 0 bases and J lost 0 bases. The CDR3 here is CSARDPLLAGVSYEQYF. The CDR3 DNA sequence: TGCAGTGCTAGAGATCCCCTACTAGCGGGAGTCTCCTACGAGCAGTACTTC.

This clonotype was seen ten or more times. The chain carries TRBV12-3 or TRBV12-4 and TRBJ1-1; the D gene is possibly TRBD1 (5 bases). The germline V and J ends were trimmed by 2 bases and 11 bases, with 15 bases remaining between them. The CDR3 sequence is 13 residues long. The CDR3 spells CASSLRGGGEAFF. DNA of the CDR3: TGTGCCAGCAGTTTAAGGGGTGGGGGAGAGGCTTTCTTT.

This clonotype was observed a few times. The V call is TRBV30, the J call TRBJ1-4, with no clear D. V gave up 4 bases and J gave up 5 bases, with 5 bases separating them. The CDR3 has 11 residues. Germline V gene sequence: CDR1 GTSNPN, CDR2 SVGIG (reference sequence). The CDR3 nucleotides read TGTGCCTGGACTCAGAATGAAAAACTGTTTTTT. Protein: CAWTQNEKLFF.

This clonotype was observed many times. The rearrangement joins TRBV3-1 to TRBJ1-2; no clear D. This CDR3 is 12 amino acids long. V shed 1 base and J shed 9 bases, with 9 bases lying between them. Germline loops: CDR1 LGHDT, CDR2 YNNKEL (reference sequence). CDR3 loop: CASSQGPRSYTF. The CDR3 bases are TGTGCCAGCAGCCAAGGGCCCAGGAGCTACACCTTC.

This clonotype was detected ten times or more. V usage is TRBV11-2 and J usage is TRBJ2-1, with 9 bases identical to TRBD1. Losses at the gene ends were 5 bases for V and 7 bases for J; bases not matched to a gene: 6. CDR1 and CDR2 (germline): SGHAT, FQNNGV. The CDR3 runs 14 residues. CDR3 DNA: TGTGCCAGCAGCACTACCGGGACAGGGAATGAGCAGTTCTTC. It yields the protein CASSTTGTGNEQFF. The full variable domain, its missing parts supplied by reference TRBV11-2 and TRBJ2-1, is EAGVAQSPRYKIIEKRQSVAFWCNPISGHATLYWYQQILGQGPKLLIQFQNNGVVDDSQLPKDRFSAERLKGVDSTLKIQPAKLEDSAVYLCASSTTGTGNEQFFGPGTRLTVL.

This clonotype was counted a few times. The chain employs TRBV14 and TRBJ2-7; tentatively, D is TRBD2 (6 bases). The germline V gene encodes CDR1 SGHDN and CDR2 FVKESK. The CDR3 is made up of 15 amino acids. The V end was cut by 6 bases, the J end by 3 bases, with 18 bases between. The CDR3 protein is CASRPTGLGNYEQYF. For the CDR3, the DNA is TGTGCCAGCAGACCGACGGGACTTGGGAACTACGAGCAGTACTTC.

This clonotype occurred a few times. This chain connects TRBV7-3 to TRBJ2-2; 7 bases are shared with TRBD1. The length of the CDR3 is 15 residues. Trimming cost V 0 bases and J 5 bases; bases outside gene matches: 3. From germline, CDR1 is SGHTA and CDR2 FQGTGA. The CDR3, as DNA: TGTGCCAGCAGCTTAACAGGGGGCCCGACCGGGGAGCTGTTTTTT. Translating gives CASSLTGGPTGELFF. Complete variable domain (other parts from reference TRBV7-3 and TRBJ2-2): GAGVSQTPSNKVTEKGKYVELRCDPISGHTALYWYRQSLGQGPEFLIYFQGTGAADDSGLPNDRFFAVRPEGSVSTLKIQRTERGDSAVYLCASSLTGGPTGELFFGEGSRLTVL.

The chain recombines TRBV29-1 with TRBJ2-7; 8 positions agree with TRBD1. CDR3 length equals 11 residues. V dropped 4 bases and J dropped 5; count of bases not matched to a gene: 1. Germline CDR1 reads SQVTM; CDR2 reads ANQGSEA. This CDR3 reads CSVGQGHEQYF. In DNA form, the CDR3 reads TGCAGCGTTGGACAGGGGCACGAGCAGTACTTC.

This clonotype has more than one count but fewer than ten. V usage is TRBV27 and J usage is TRBJ2-1; D remains unclear. CDR3 size: 13 residues. The V gene's germline CDR1 is MNHEY and CDR2 SMNVEV (reference sequence). Trimming shortened V by 4 bases and J by 4 bases, and 8 bases separated the two germline ends. The CDR3: CASSSSVYNEQFF. For the CDR3, the DNA is TGTGCCAGCAGTTCGAGCGTTTACAATGAGCAGTTCTTC.

In this sample, this clonotype turned up many times. The rearrangement uses TRBV6-1 and TRBJ1-1; no firm D call. In germline, CDR1 is MNHNS, CDR2 SASEGT. The CDR3 runs 13 residues. The V end lost 7 bases, the J end lost 1 base, and 10 bases lay between the germline ends. The CDR3 region has the DNA TGTGCCAGCATAACACTTTCGAACACTGAAGCTTTCTTT. It specifies CASITLSNTEAFF.

This chain joins TRBV20-1 and TRBJ1-2, with 10 positions matching TRBD1. CDR1 is DFQATT and CDR2 is SNEGSKA in the germline V gene (reference sequence). J was trimmed by 4 bases and V by 6 bases; bases with no gene match: 11. This CDR3 spans 15 amino acids. Written as DNA, the CDR3 is TGCAGTGCCTCGACAGGGGGCGGAGGCGCCTATGGCTACACCTTC. Its translation: CSASTGGGGAYGYTF.

This chain connects TRBV2 to TRBJ1-6; D unclear. CDR1 and CDR2 from the germline V gene are SNHLY and FYNNEI. The ends were cut back, 1 base at V and 10 bases at J, with 8 bases in the middle. This CDR3 is built from 13 residues. The CDR3, as DNA: TGTGCCAGCAGTGAAGAATTGGCCTCACCCCTCCACTTT. This codes for CASSEELASPLHF.

V usage is TRBV18 and J usage is TRBJ2-4, with 10 bases fitting TRBD2. V gave up 0 bases and J gave up 6 bases; unmatched junction bases: 8. This CDR3 contains 17 residues. The germline V gene has CDR1 KGHSH and CDR2 LQKENI. This CDR3 reads CASSPPLAGDPRNIQYF. CDR3 nucleotide sequence: TGTGCCAGCTCACCACCTCTAGCGGGAGATCCCCGAAACATTCAGTACTTC.

There are a few counts of this clonotype. This chain uses TRBV5-6 with TRBJ1-6; D ambiguous. V lost 1 base to trimming and J lost 0 bases, with 14 bases between them. Germline CDR1 and CDR2: SGHDT and YYEEEE. The CDR3 contains 18 residues. This chain's CDR3 is CASSLRHSSYSYNSPLHF. CDR3 bases: TGTGCCAGCAGCTTGAGGCACAGCTCATACTCCTATAATTCACCCCTCCACTTT.

This clonotype was seen many times. V and J are TRBV5-1 and TRBJ2-3; 10 bases align to TRBD1. After removal of 7 bases from V and 5 bases from J, the junction contained 10 bases not matched to a gene. CDR1 is SGHRS, CDR2 YFSETQ, per germline. This CDR3 has 15 amino acids. The CDR3 region is CASRVYGTGVDTQYF. For the CDR3, the DNA is TGCGCCAGCCGCGTATACGGGACAGGGGTAGATACGCAGTATTTT.

This clonotype appeared many times. V is TRBV28 and J is TRBJ1-4; no clear D. CDR3 length: 14 amino acids. The germline gives CDR1 MDHEN, CDR2 SYDVKM. Trimming left V 2 bases short and J 8 bases short, with 12 bases between. The CDR3 DNA reads as TGTGCCAGCAGTTTAGTACGGGATCAAGAAAAACTGTTTTTT. It codes for CASSLVRDQEKLFF.

The table lists this clonotype with a count of one. The J gene is TRBJ2-1, the V gene TRBV20-1; D is uncertain. V was trimmed by 2 bases and J by 2 bases, leaving 7 bases between them. Germline lookup yields CDR1 DFQATT and CDR2 SNEGSKA (reference sequence). This CDR3 has 13 amino acids. The CDR3 sequence: CSARPPTYNEQFF. The CDR3 region has the DNA TGCAGTGCTAGACCCCCGACCTACAATGAGCAGTTCTTC.

There are many counts of this clonotype. The CDR3 DNA follows: TGCAGCGTTGTTAGCGGGGGACTCACAGATACGCAGTATTTT. This translates into CSVVSGGLTDTQYF. The chain employs TRBV29-1 and TRBJ2-3; TRBD2 matches 9 bases. The CDR3 runs to 14 residues. After removal of 4 bases from V and 2 bases from J, the junction contained 4 bases not matched to a gene. The V gene's germline CDR1 is SQVTM and CDR2 ANQGSEA.

The V and J genes are TRBV28 and TRBJ1-5; 11 bases align to TRBD1. From germline, CDR1 is MDHEN and CDR2 SYDVKM. V lost 3 bases, J lost 7 bases, and 8 bases stayed unmatched. This CDR3 spans 16 amino acids. CDR3 residues: CASSFPGTGGYQPQHF. The CDR3 DNA reads as TGTGCCAGCAGTTTCCCCGGGACAGGGGGTTACCAGCCCCAGCATTTT.

Worth noting for this clonotype: A much larger clonotype is one base distant, so this may be a read error. The rearrangement joins TRBV28 to TRBJ2-7, with TRBD1 matching 7 bases. The germline V gene has CDR1 MDHEN and CDR2 SYDVKM. This CDR3 is 14 amino acids long. CDR3 nucleotide sequence: TGTGTCAGCACCCCATGGGACAGAACCTACGAGCAGTACTTC. It is translated as CVSTPWDRTYEQYF.

This clonotype has ten or more counts. CDR3 nucleotides: TGCAGTGCGCTGTCTCTCCCTAGCGGGGTTTACGAGCAGTACTTC. Its protein product is CSALSLPSGVYEQYF. The V and J genes are TRBV20-1 and TRBJ2-7; 9 bases agree with TRBD2. CDR3 length: 15 amino acids. V gave up 6 bases and J gave up 4 bases; unmatched junction bases: 13. CDR1 is DFQATT and CDR2 is SNEGSKA in the germline V gene (reference sequence).

This clonotype has a count of ten or more. This sequence joins TRBV29-1 and TRBJ2-1, with 7 bases aligning to TRBD2. With V trimmed by 2 bases and J by 9 bases, 13 bases remained unmatched. The CDR3 runs to 15 residues. The germline gives CDR1 SQVTM, CDR2 ANQGSEA. Written as DNA, the CDR3 is TGCAGCGTTGAAAGTAGCGGGCACCCCCGGGGTGAGCAGTTCTTC. Its protein product is CSVESSGHPRGEQFF.

V is TRBV19 and J is TRBJ2-1, with D hard to call. V gave up 1 base and J gave up 9 bases, with 7 bases separating them. Germline V lookup: CDR1 LNHDA, CDR2 SQIVND (reference sequence). The CDR3 consists of 12 residues. The CDR3 DNA reads TGTGCCAGTAGTATAGGGCCGAGTGAGCAGTTCTTC. Translation: CASSIGPSEQFF.

This clonotype was counted many times. This chain uses TRBV6-2 or TRBV6-3 with TRBJ2-2; a possible D gene is TRBD1 (6 bases). The germline CDR1 and CDR2 sequences are MNHEY and SVGEGT. The CDR3 runs to 15 residues. Trimming took 0 bases from V and 5 from J, leaving 10 bases between them. The CDR3 DNA follows: TGTGCCAGCAGTTACTCGCGGCAGGGGACCGGGGAGCTGTTTTTT. Translation gives CASSYSRQGTGELFF.

The CDR3 spells CASTPVGGLPSYNEQFF. CDR3 nucleotides: TGTGCCAGCACTCCAGTGGGCGGGCTTCCCTCCTACAATGAGCAGTTCTTC. This chain connects TRBV9 to TRBJ2-1; maybe TRBD2 (5 bases). Trimming shortened V by 6 bases and J by 0 bases, and 19 bases separated the two germline ends. CDR1 and CDR2 from the germline V gene are SGDLS and YYNGEE. The CDR3 loop spans 17 amino acids.

In this sample, this clonotype turned up many times. V gene TRBV18 combines with J gene TRBJ1-2, with 7 bases aligning to TRBD1. The V segment lost 4 bases and the J segment 3 bases; nucleotides outside the gene matches: 8. The length of the CDR3 is 15 residues. The V gene's germline CDR1 is KGHSH and CDR2 LQKENI. This CDR3 is CASSQGVTGDYGYTF. The CDR3 coding sequence is TGTGCCAGCTCACAGGGAGTCACAGGGGACTATGGCTACACCTTC.